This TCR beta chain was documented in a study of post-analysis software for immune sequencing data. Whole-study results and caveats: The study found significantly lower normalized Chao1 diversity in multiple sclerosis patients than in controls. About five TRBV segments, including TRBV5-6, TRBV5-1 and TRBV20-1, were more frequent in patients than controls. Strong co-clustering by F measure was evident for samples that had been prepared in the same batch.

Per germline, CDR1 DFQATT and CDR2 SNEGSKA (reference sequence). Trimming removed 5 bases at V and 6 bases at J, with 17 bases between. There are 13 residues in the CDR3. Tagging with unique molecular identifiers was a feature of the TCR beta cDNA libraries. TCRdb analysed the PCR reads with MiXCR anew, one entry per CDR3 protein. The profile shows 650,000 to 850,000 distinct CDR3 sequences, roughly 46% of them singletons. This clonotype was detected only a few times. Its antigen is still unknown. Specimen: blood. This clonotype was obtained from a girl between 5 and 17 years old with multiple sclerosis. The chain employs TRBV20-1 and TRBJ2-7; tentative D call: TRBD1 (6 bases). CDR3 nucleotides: TGCAGTGCTCGGACAGACTTATATGGCGAGCAGTACTTC. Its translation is CSARTDLYGEQYF.